The rows below give T cell receptor beta chains drawn from one sample of a study of PD-1 blockade in classical Hodgkin lymphoma. Using immunoSEQ multiplex PCR, the repertoire was profiled, and TCRdb retains in-frame clones only, with some absent. The data contain approximately 26,000 clones, approximately 69% of them singletons. The material sequenced was peripheral blood mononuclear cells (PBMCs), taken at baseline. These receptors came from a human donor with classical Hodgkin lymphoma. CDR3s include the opening cysteine and the closing phenylalanine or tryptophan. The D gene is left open where the match is weak. The listing skips clone size in some rows; elsewhere it reads once, few, many or a size class.

J: TRBJ2-3
V: TRBV30
size: few
D: .
DNA: TGTGCCTGGAGTGTTGAGTCCGAGTACACAGATACGCAGTATTTT
CDR3: CAWSVESEYTDTQYF

J: TRBJ1-1
V: TRBV5-1
size: few
D: TRBD1
DNA: TGCGCCAGCAGCGCAGAATGGACAGGGGGCATAGCTTTCTTT
CDR3: CASSAEWTGGIAFF

J: TRBJ2-5
V: TRBV7-8
size: .
D: .
DNA: TGTGCCAGCAGCTTAACAGGGAAAGAGACCCAGTACTTC
CDR3: CASSLTGKETQYF

J: TRBJ1-5
V: TRBV19
size: .
D: .
DNA: TGTGCCAGTACCTCGCTCTGGGCAGGGAGTCAGCCCCAGCATTTT
CDR3: CASTSLWAGSQPQHF

J: TRBJ1-1
V: TRBV11-1
size: .
D: .
DNA: TGTGCCAGCAGCTTAGGGGGCTATGGCACTGAAGCTTTCTTT
CDR3: CASSLGGYGTEAFF

J: TRBJ2-1
V: TRBV27
size: once
D: TRBD2
DNA: TGTGCCAGCAGATTCACCCTGGGACTAGCGGCCCCCTACAATGAGCAGTTCTTC
CDR3: CASRFTLGLAAPYNEQFF

J: TRBJ1-5
V: TRBV7-9
size: .
D: TRBD1
DNA: TGTGCCAGCAGCCCCTCCGGGACAGCAGGCAATCAGCCCCAGCATTTT
CDR3: CASSPSGTAGNQPQHF

J: TRBJ2-1
V: TRBV7-9
size: few
D: .
DNA: TGTGCCAGCAGCTTAGACAATTTAGACTATGAGCAGTTCTTC
CDR3: CASSLDNLDYEQFF

J: TRBJ1-2
V: TRBV10-3
size: .
D: TRBD1
DNA: TGTGCCATCAGTGAGGAACCCGGGACAGGAGGCGGAGGCTACACCTTC
CDR3: CAISEEPGTGGGGYTF

J: TRBJ2-7
V: TRBV23-1
size: .
D: .
DNA: TGCGCCAGCAGCCCCCCACAGGGCGGGTTCTACGAGCAGTACTTC
CDR3: CASSPPQGGFYEQYF

J: TRBJ2-2
V: TRBV10-3
size: once
D: .
DNA: TGTGCCATCAGTGAGTTTGTCCCCGGGGAGCTGTTTTTT
CDR3: CAISEFVPGELFF

J: TRBJ2-2
V: TRBV5-4
size: .
D: .
DNA: TGTGCCAGCAGCTTGGGCCAGGGGGAGCTGTTTTTT
CDR3: CASSLGQGELFF

J: TRBJ2-1
V: TRBV27
size: few
D: .
DNA: TGTGCCAGCAGCACGTTAGACAATGAGCAGTTCTTC
CDR3: CASSTLDNEQFF

J: TRBJ1-2
V: TRBV28
size: .
D: .
DNA: TGTGCCAGCAGCCAGCCGGGAGAATCTTCTAACTATGGCTACACCTTC
CDR3: CASSQPGESSNYGYTF

J: TRBJ1-2
V: TRBV25-1
size: .
D: .
DNA: TGTGCCAGCAGTGAGGCGGAATTCTATGGCTACACCTTC
CDR3: CASSEAEFYGYTF

J: TRBJ1-3
V: TRBV4-2
size: .
D: .
DNA: TGTGCCAGCAGCCAAGACCCCGGCAGGGGCTATGGAAACACCATATATTTT
CDR3: CASSQDPGRGYGNTIYF

J: TRBJ2-7
V: TRBV9
size: few
D: TRBD2
DNA: TGTGCCAGCAGCCCAGGACTAGCGCTCCCCTACGAGCAGTACTTC
CDR3: CASSPGLALPYEQYF

J: TRBJ1-1
V: TRBV9
size: .
D: .
DNA: TGTGCCAGCAGCCCAGGGCGAGGGGACGACACTGAAGCTTTCTTT
CDR3: CASSPGRGDDTEAFF

J: TRBJ2-1
V: TRBV19
size: .
D: TRBD1
DNA: TGTGCCAGTCCTCGCGAGCGGGACAGGGTCCGTTGCAATGAGCAGTTCTTC
CDR3: CASPRERDRVRCNEQFF

J: TRBJ2-2
V: TRBV4-1
size: .
D: .
DNA: TGCGCCAGCAGCCCATTAGGGGAGAAGAACACCGGGGAGCTGTTTTTT
CDR3: CASSPLGEKNTGELFF

J: TRBJ1-5
V: TRBV2
size: .
D: TRBD1
DNA: TGTGCCAGCAACCCAAGGGGAATGGTACGGGACAGGGATTTTCAGCCCCAGCATTTT
CDR3: CASNPRGMVRDRDFQPQHF

J: TRBJ1-6
V: TRBV7-8
size: few
D: .
DNA: TGTGCCAGCAGCCCCTTAGATCTGCGTGGTTCACCCCTCCACTTT
CDR3: CASSPLDLRGSPLHF

J: TRBJ2-7
V: TRBV7-9
size: .
D: TRBD1
DNA: TGTGCCAGCAGCTTGATGACGGGACAGGGGATCTACGAGCAGTACTTC
CDR3: CASSLMTGQGIYEQYF

J: TRBJ2-7
V: TRBV28
size: .
D: TRBD2
DNA: TGTGCCAGCAGTTTTCCCGCGGGGGGATCCTACGAGCAGTACTTC
CDR3: CASSFPAGGSYEQYF

J: TRBJ1-1
V: TRBV13
size: .
D: .
DNA: TGTGCCAGCAGCTTACCTAACACTGAAGCTTTCTTT
CDR3: CASSLPNTEAFF

J: TRBJ2-2
V: TRBV4-1
size: .
D: .
DNA: TGCGCCAGCAGCCAAGAAGCAGGCACGAACACCGGGGAGCTGTTTTTT
CDR3: CASSQEAGTNTGELFF

J: TRBJ2-3
V: TRBV6-5
size: few
D: TRBD2
DNA: TGTGCCAGCAGTTACAGCGGGGGGGCAGGTGATACGCAGTATTTT
CDR3: CASSYSGGAGDTQYF

J: TRBJ1-6
V: TRBV6-5
size: .
D: .
DNA: TGTGCCAGCAGGGATGGGTCCGATAATTCACCCCTCCACTTT
CDR3: CASRDGSDNSPLHF

J: TRBJ1-4
V: TRBV5-5
size: .
D: .
DNA: TGTGCCAGCAGCTCACCGACCGGAACTAATGAAAAACTGTTTTTT
CDR3: CASSSPTGTNEKLFF

J: TRBJ1-1
V: TRBV7-8
size: .
D: .
DNA: TGTGCCAGCAGCTTAGTCCTCCGGCAAATGAACTTAGGGACTGAAGCTTTCTTT
CDR3: CASSLVLRQMNLGTEAFF

J: TRBJ2-7
V: TRBV9
size: .
D: TRBD1
DNA: TGTGCCAGCAGCGCAGCAGGGGGCGTGGGGTACGAGCAGTACTTC
CDR3: CASSAAGGVGYEQYF

J: TRBJ2-1
V: TRBV7-6
size: few
D: .
DNA: TGTGCCAGCAGCTGGACATTGGGTGAGCAGTTCTTC
CDR3: CASSWTLGEQFF

J: TRBJ2-4
V: TRBV5-5
size: .
D: .
DNA: TGTGCCAGCTGGGGAGGCCAAAACATTCAGTACTTC
CDR3: CASWGGQNIQYF

J: TRBJ2-5
V: TRBV7-9
size: .
D: .
DNA: TGTGCCAGCAGCTTAGCCCTCAGGGAAGAGACCCAGTACTTC
CDR3: CASSLALREETQYF

J: TRBJ1-1
V: TRBV28
size: .
D: .
DNA: TGTGCCAGCAGTCCGGACAAGAGGGGTTCCACTGAAGCTTTCTTT
CDR3: CASSPDKRGSTEAFF

J: TRBJ2-3
V: TRBV5-1
size: once
D: .
DNA: TGCGCCAGCAGCTACCCGGGCACCCTTTCAGACACAGATACGCAGTATTTT
CDR3: CASSYPGTLSDTDTQYF

J: TRBJ2-7
V: TRBV7-6
size: medium-sized
D: TRBD2
DNA: TGTGCCAGCAGCTTAGCCGGGGGGGGATTCTCCTACGAGCAGTACTTC
CDR3: CASSLAGGGFSYEQYF

J: TRBJ2-7
V: TRBV11-2
size: .
D: .
DNA: TGTGCCAGCAGCCAATCCGGGACCGCTTACGAGCAGTACTTC
CDR3: CASSQSGTAYEQYF

J: TRBJ2-7
V: TRBV5-1
size: once
D: TRBD1
DNA: TGCGCCAGCAGCTTGGCACAGGGGGCGGTTGGCGAGCAGTACTTC
CDR3: CASSLAQGAVGEQYF

J: TRBJ2-2
V: TRBV5-5
size: .
D: TRBD2
DNA: TGTGCCAGCAGTTGGAGCGGGGGAAGAACCGGGGAGCTGTTTTTT
CDR3: CASSWSGGRTGELFF

J: TRBJ2-5
V: TRBV7-8
size: .
D: .
DNA: TGTGCCAGCAGCTCTTACTTGACAGGTCGGGAGAAAGAGACCCAGTACTTC
CDR3: CASSSYLTGREKETQYF

J: TRBJ2-5
V: TRBV13
size: .
D: TRBD1
DNA: TGTGCCAGCAGCCAATACAAGAGACAGGGTGGCCGAGCCGCGGCGGAGACCCAGTACTTC
CDR3: CASSQYKRQGGRAAAETQYF

J: TRBJ1-2
V: TRBV4-1
size: .
D: .
DNA: TGCGCCAGCAGCCAAGCCGAGGGGGTTGGCTATGGCTACACCTTC
CDR3: CASSQAEGVGYGYTF

J: TRBJ2-3
V: TRBV5-1
size: .
D: .
DNA: TGCGCCAGCAGCTTGGTAGAGCTAAGCACAGATACGCAGTATTTT
CDR3: CASSLVELSTDTQYF

J: TRBJ1-1
V: TRBV5-1
size: .
D: .
DNA: TGCGCCAGCAGCCCGACCGGGAGAACCTTGAACACTGAAGCTTTCTTT
CDR3: CASSPTGRTLNTEAFF

J: TRBJ2-5
V: TRBV7-2
size: once
D: .
DNA: TGTGCCAGCAGCATAAACAGGGTGGAGACCCAGTACTTC
CDR3: CASSINRVETQYF

J: TRBJ2-1
V: TRBV5-6
size: .
D: .
DNA: TGTGCCAGCAGCCGATTTTATCTAGACAGCGACAATGAGCAGTTCTTC
CDR3: CASSRFYLDSDNEQFF

J: TRBJ1-1
V: TRBV13
size: .
D: .
DNA: TGTGCCAGCAGCTTAGTCTCGGGACTTAGAGACTCGAACACTGAAGCTTTCTTT
CDR3: CASSLVSGLRDSNTEAFF